This TCR beta chain came from a study of shared clonotypes between healthy human individuals. Study at large: There were three CD4 naive, three CD4 memory, two CD8 naive and one CD8 memory plates per donor.

The CDR3 is 14 residues long. The germline V and J ends were trimmed by 6 bases and 8 bases, with 17 bases remaining between them. CDR1 and CDR2 from the germline V gene are SGDLS and YYNGEE. About this clone itself: No antigen is known for it.

Assay used: immunoSEQ multiplex PCR; TCRdb lists only in-frame clones, some missing. The sample lists over a million clones, 95% to 99% occurring once. Findings and limits, study-wide: When compared with the clonotypes that were shared by all four sorted-subset donors, the non-shared clonotypes turned out to have lower generation probabilities.

This sequence was found in a man aged 25 to 45 in good health. J is TRBJ2-2 and V is TRBV9, with D possibly TRBD2 on 5 matching bases. The sample comprised naive CD4+ T cells sorted from blood. Subset of the sample: CD45RA+ positively selected. CDR3 DNA sequence: TGTGCCAGCACCCGGACGGGGTTTGAAGGGGAGCTGTTTTTT. Protein sequence: CASTRTGFEGELFF.